A selection of T cell receptor beta chains follows, all from one sample in a study of early T cells in non-severe SARS-CoV-2 infection. TCRdb reprocessed the 5' RACE reads with MiXCR, giving one entry per CDR3 protein. The sample includes 70,000 to 80,000 distinct CDR3 sequences, 9.5% to 15% of them seen just once. The specimen was whole blood, collected at baseline. The receptors come from an adult who was a healthcare worker with PCR-confirmed SARS-CoV-2 infection or an uninfected control (not recorded which). The CDR3 runs from the conserved cysteine through the conserved F or W. D genes are given only for firm matches. The listing skips clone size in some rows; elsewhere it reads once, few, many or a size class.

TRBJ2-5,few,TRBV7-2,TRBD1,TGTGCCAGCAGCTTAGGTGGCAGGGGGCGAGAGACCCAGTACTTC,CASSLGGRGRETQYF
TRBJ2-1,NA,TRBV6-4,NA,TGTGCCAGCAGCGGGGGGCCCTACAATGAGCAGTTCTTC,CASSGGPYNEQFF
TRBJ1-2,NA,TRBV9,NA,TGTGCCAGCAGCGTATCCGGGGTTAACTATGGCTACACCTTC,CASSVSGVNYGYTF
TRBJ2-5,NA,TRBV5-4,NA,TGTGCCAGCAGCCAAAAAAGACTCCCCCAAGAGACCCAGTACTTC,CASSQKRLPQETQYF
TRBJ1-1,few,TRBV6-2/TRBV6-3,NA,TGTGCCAGCAGTTACTCGACCGGGGGCGAGACTGAAGCTTTCTTT,CASSYSTGGETEAFF
TRBJ2-2,few,TRBV10-1,NA,TGCGCCAGCAGTGCGGGCCCGAGAATGAACACCGGGGAGCTGTTTTTT,CASSAGPRMNTGELFF
TRBJ2-7,NA,TRBV5-1,TRBD1,TGCGCCAGCAGCTTGAAGCAGGGGGTTGCCTACGAGCAGTACTTC,CASSLKQGVAYEQYF
TRBJ2-7,many,TRBV3-2,NA,TGTGCCAGCAGCACCCTGCTGGGGGGAGGACCCTACGAGCAGTACTTC,CASSTLLGGGPYEQYF
TRBJ1-1,many,TRBV6-4,NA,TGTGCCAGCAGTGACTCGACCGCATCCGATGACACTGAAGCTTTCTTT,CASSDSTASDDTEAFF
TRBJ1-5,many,TRBV18,TRBD1,TGTGCCAGCTCACCACTACAGGGGAGCAATCAGCCCCAGCATTTT,CASSPLQGSNQPQHF
TRBJ2-5,many,TRBV25-1,TRBD2,TGTGCCAGCAGTGATGGTGGGTTAGCGGGGCAAGAGACCCAGTACTTC,CASSDGGLAGQETQYF
TRBJ2-2,many,TRBV9,NA,TGTGCCAGCAGCGGCTCAATAGACCCCCATCTCACCGGGGAGCTGTTTTTT,CASSGSIDPHLTGELFF
TRBJ1-6,NA,TRBV15,NA,TGTGCCACCAGCAGAGATCTCGCGGGGAGTCTGAATTCACCCCTCCACTTT,CATSRDLAGSLNSPLHF
TRBJ2-3,few,TRBV18,TRBD1,TGTGCCAGCTCATCAGTCCGTGGACAGGGGGCGGATACGCAGTATTTT,CASSSVRGQGADTQYF
TRBJ2-7,many,TRBV25-1,NA,TGTGCCAGCAGTGAGCCGGGGGCCTTAGGGTACGAGCAGTACTTC,CASSEPGALGYEQYF
TRBJ2-1,few,TRBV2,TRBD2,TGTGCCAGCACACTAGCGGGGGGGAATAAGTACAATGAGCAGTTCTTC,CASTLAGGNKYNEQFF
TRBJ2-7,many,TRBV28,NA,TGTGCCAGCAGTTTGCCGGCTAAACTCTACGAGCAGTACTTC,CASSLPAKLYEQYF
TRBJ1-6,NA,TRBV6-2/TRBV6-3,TRBD1,TGTGCCAGCAGCCCGACAGGGTCGGGAAATTCACCCCTCCACTTT,CASSPTGSGNSPLHF
TRBJ1-4,few,TRBV7-9,NA,TGTGCCAGCAGCTTAGGTCCGCCAGGGTTTAATGAAAAACTGTTTTTT,CASSLGPPGFNEKLFF
TRBJ1-1,few,TRBV5-5,NA,TGTGCCAGCAGCTTGGTCCAGACTGAAGCTTTCTTT,CASSLVQTEAFF
TRBJ2-3,few,TRBV7-8,NA,TGTGCCAGCAGGGGGGCGGATACGCAGTATTTT,CASRGADTQYF
TRBJ1-2,many,TRBV29-1,TRBD1,TGCAGCGTTGTAGGAGGTGACAGGGGCTATGGCTACACCTTC,CSVVGGDRGYGYTF
TRBJ1-1,few,TRBV20-1,NA,TGCAGTGCTAGAGACTTTCCCACCACTGAAGCTTTCTTT,CSARDFPTTEAFF
TRBJ2-2,NA,TRBV5-4,NA,TGTGCCAGCAGCTTCGACACCGGGGAGCTGTTTTTT,CASSFDTGELFF
TRBJ2-3,many,TRBV11-2,TRBD2,TGTGCCAGCATCCTGCGGGGGGGCCCCGCAGATACGCAGTATTTT,CASILRGGPADTQYF
TRBJ1-1,many,TRBV11-2,NA,TGTGCCAGCAGCTTGACAGGCGTTACGGCCACTGAAGCTTTCTTT,CASSLTGVTATEAFF
TRBJ1-1,NA,TRBV29-1,TRBD1,TGCAGCGTTGGGACAGGGACTTGGGGCACTGAAGCTTTCTTT,CSVGTGTWGTEAFF
TRBJ2-5,NA,TRBV18,NA,TGTGCCAGCTCGAGAACCATGGGGGAGACCCAGTACTTC,CASSRTMGETQYF
TRBJ2-3,many,TRBV28,TRBD2,TGTGCCAGCAGTTTATTTCTAGCGGGATCCTCCACAGATACGCAGTATTTT,CASSLFLAGSSTDTQYF
TRBJ2-7,many,TRBV18,TRBD1,TGTGCCAGCTCCGCGGGACAGGGGGCCAACGAGCAGTACTTC,CASSAGQGANEQYF